The present T cell receptor beta chain was sequenced within a study of spatial heterogeneity in lung cancer. Study-level information: For the average unique TCR and UMI combination, more than nine occurrences appeared in raw reads.

In germline, CDR1 is SGHAT, CDR2 FQNNGV. The CDR3 contains 13 residues. Trimming took 10 bases from V and 0 from J, leaving 12 bases between them. The time point is: sample taken at primary tumor resection. The sequenced material consisted of unsorted whole RNA from tumor, nontumor lung or frozen PBMC. The roughly 66 donors had untreated early-stage non-small cell lung cancer. Whole-study findings and limits: Blood contained ubiquitous expanded tumor TCRs more at resection than at follow-up.

This clonotype was counted at least ten times. What it binds is unknown. On each TCR cDNA molecule, a unique molecular identifier was present. MiXCR was run by TCRdb on the 5' RACE reads, yielding one entry per CDR3 protein. The profile shows 23,000 or so distinct CDR3 sequences, roughly 4.8% of them singletons. The starting material was PBMCs, obtained at surgery. The rearrangement uses TRBV11-2 and TRBJ2-5; D may match TRBD1 or TRBD2 (5 bases each). The sequence derives from a male donor with early-stage non-small cell lung cancer. The CDR3 DNA is TGTGCCACTATCGGGACGGACCAAGAGACCCAGTACTTC. This encodes CATIGTDQETQYF.